The T cell receptor (beta chain) described here comes from a study of long-term antiretroviral therapy in people with HIV. Study-wide results and caveats: Post-treatment diversity went higher with ART but stayed below transplant donor controls. Gathering of blood took place between about 2004 and 2018, possibly under older ART regimens.

Concerning this clone: Antigen specificity is unknown.

The immunoSEQ assay was v3.0, run at survey level. The data were produced by immunoSEQ multiplex PCR, yet TCRdb's version contains in-frame clones alone and is incomplete. The sample shows almost 20,000 clones, 90% of them seen only once. V was clipped by 11 bases and J by 1 base; unmatched bases: 4. The CDR3 extends over 14 amino acids. In germline, CDR1 is SGHTA, CDR2 FQGNSA. The sequence was obtained from a woman under 40 with HIV. The material sequenced was unsorted PBMCs, taken approximately 4.4 years before starting antiretroviral therapy. The chain links TRBV7-2 to TRBJ1-3; 11 bases align to TRBD1. CDR3 sequence: CAAGQGASGNTIYF. The CDR3 DNA follows: TGTGCCGCAGGACAGGGGGCTTCTGGAAACACCATATATTTT.